One sample yielded the 11 T cell receptor beta chains listed below, sequenced in a study of spatial heterogeneity in lung cancer (dated by TCRdb to between 2017 and 2020). This specimen's time point label, per the study, means: sample taken at primary tumor resection. Library method: 5' RACE. The sequencer was a NextSeq 500. Clones were called with MiXCR by TCRdb after fastp trimmed the public reads at Q25, and only in-frame beta chains were retained. Under each unique CDR3 protein, matching rows form one entry showing the most common genes and DNA. Present in this sample are roughly 21,000 distinct CDR3 sequences, under 4% of which were seen just once. Less than 35% of the sample is held by the ten biggest clonotypes. The sample in question was PBMCs, obtained at surgery. These receptors came from a female donor with early-stage non-small cell lung cancer.

This clonotype was detected many times. The V call is TRBV20-1, the J call TRBJ2-1; TRBD1 matches at 7 bases. Trimming cost V 5 bases and J 1 base; bases outside gene matches: 5. This CDR3 region has 14 residues. Germline CDR1 reads DFQATT; CDR2 reads SNEGSKA (reference sequence). The CDR3: CSAATGQSYNEQFF. CDR3 in DNA: TGCAGTGCTGCGACGGGACAGTCCTACAATGAGCAGTTCTTC.

This clonotype was detected many times. The chain recombines TRBV28 with TRBJ2-7; maybe TRBD1 (6 bases). Germline V gene sequence: CDR1 MDHEN, CDR2 SYDVKM. The CDR3 extends over 14 amino acids. Trimming took 3 bases from V and 3 from J, leaving 12 bases between them. CDR3 DNA sequence: TGTGCCAGCAGTTTGGGACAAGTCCGCTACGAGCAGTACTTC. This codes for CASSLGQVRYEQYF.

This clonotype occurred many times. The V and J genes are TRBV29-1 and TRBJ2-1, with 8 positions matching TRBD1. Germline V lookup: CDR1 SQVTM, CDR2 ANQGSEA. The CDR3 length is 18 residues. V lost 7 bases and J lost 0; bases outside the gene matches: 17. This CDR3 is CSAPSPLRDRSSYNEQFF. In DNA, the CDR3 is TGCAGCGCCCCATCACCTCTCCGGGACAGGAGCTCCTACAATGAGCAGTTCTTC.

This clonotype was recorded at least ten times. This chain links TRBV10-3 with TRBJ2-1; TRBD2 is a possible D gene (5 bases). V was pared by 7 bases and J by 7 bases, with 17 bases between. The germline gives CDR1 ENHRY, CDR2 SYGVKD. The CDR3 extends over 14 amino acids. For the CDR3, the DNA is TGTGCCATCAACGGGATAGCGTCCCCAAATGAGCAGTTCTTC. This codes for CAINGIASPNEQFF.

This clonotype occurred many times. V usage is TRBV2 and J usage is TRBJ2-3; 11 nucleotides match TRBD1. The CDR3 is 16 residues long. Trimming at V came to 4 bases and at J to 4 bases, leaving 7 bases not matched to a gene. From germline, CDR1 is SNHLY and CDR2 FYNNEI. CDR3: CASSGPGQGVSDTQYF. CDR3 sequence (DNA): TGTGCCAGCAGTGGGCCGGGACAGGGGGTATCAGATACGCAGTATTTT.

This clonotype has a count of ten or more. The chain combines TRBV27 with TRBJ2-3, with TRBD2 identical over 8 bases. The CDR3 length is 17 residues. Germline CDR1 is MNHEY and CDR2 is SMNVEV (reference sequence). J lost 0 bases, V lost 5 bases, and 10 bases had no gene match. CDR3 bases: TGTGCCAGCAGTCGACTAGCGCCAGACTCTAGCACAGATACGCAGTATTTT. This sequence encodes CASSRLAPDSSTDTQYF.

There are many counts of this clonotype. The chain uses TRBV10-3 and TRBJ2-2, with 12 positions matching TRBD2. This CDR3 is 19 amino acids long. Per the germline V gene, CDR1 is ENHRY and CDR2 is SYGVKD. Unmatched junction bases numbered 12, after V lost 0 bases and J lost 7 bases. DNA of the CDR3: TGTGCCATCAGTGAGTCGATCTCTAGCGGGAGGGCCGGAGTCGGGGAGCTGTTTTTT. As protein: CAISESISSGRAGVGELFF.

At least ten counts were recorded for this clonotype. The J gene is TRBJ1-1, the V gene TRBV7-3; possible D gene TRBD1, 5 bases. Germline CDR1 SGHTA, CDR2 FQGTGA. The germline V and J ends were trimmed by 7 bases and 3 bases, with 12 bases remaining between them. The CDR3 sequence is 13 residues long. CDR3 nucleotide sequence: TGTGCCAGCAAACGAGGCAGGGACACTGAAGCTTTCTTT. Its protein product is CASKRGRDTEAFF.

This clonotype was counted between two and nine times. Being one base from a much bigger clone, this may be a read error. The chain is built from TRBV18 and TRBJ2-5, with D possibly being TRBD1 (5 bases). Trimming removed 8 bases from V and 7 bases from J, with 23 bases in between. This CDR3 has 15 amino acids. Germline CDR1 is KGHSH and CDR2 is LQKENI. The CDR3: CASPQQAQVKLTQYF. The CDR3 DNA follows: TGTGCCAGCCCACAACAGGCCCAGGTCAAGTTGACCCAGTACTTC.

This clonotype has ten or more counts. This sequence joins TRBV10-3 and TRBJ1-2, with 9 bases lining up with TRBD1. Germline V gives CDR1 ENHRY, CDR2 SYGVKD. Losses at the gene ends were 6 bases for V and 6 bases for J; bases not matched to a gene: 5. The CDR3 consists of 13 residues. The DNA for the CDR3 is TGTGCCATCAGGGTGGGACAGGGAGATGGCTACACCTTC. It yields the protein CAIRVGQGDGYTF.

This clonotype was seen ten or more times. The CDR3 protein is CASSFSGPTDTQYF. In DNA form, the CDR3 reads TGCGCCAGCAGCTTTAGCGGACCCACAGATACGCAGTATTTT. This chain uses TRBV5-1 with TRBJ2-3, with TRBD2 as a possible D gene (6 bases). Germline CDR1 and CDR2: SGHRS and YFSETQ. CDR3 size: 14 residues. The germline V and J ends were trimmed by 2 bases and 2 bases, with 9 bases remaining between them.